The 31 T cell receptor beta chains presented below share a single source sample, sequenced in a study of cytomegalovirus exposure and HLA in healthy donors (dated 2017 in TCRdb). The library relied on the immunoSEQ multiplex PCR assay. TCRdb provides this immuneACCESS table in a form limited to in-frame rearrangements. Some clones are lacking; in checked studies, under half of them reflect an unresolved V gene, and why the rest are absent is not known. The sample contains some 260,000 clones, 90% of them found a single time. Around 3.3% of the sample goes to the ten largest clones. Sequences were obtained from PBMCs. The receptors were sampled from a woman in her twenties or thirties in good health and CMV-seronegative.

The chain combines TRBV5-1 with TRBJ2-2; a weak D match, TRBD1 (5 bases). In germline, CDR1 is SGHRS, CDR2 YFSETQ. The CDR3 consists of 15 residues. V was clipped by 1 base and J by 1 base, with 8 bases between them. As DNA, the CDR3 is TGCGCCAGCAGCTTGAGGCAGGGGAACACCGGGGAGCTGTTTTTT. Its translation: CASSLRQGNTGELFF.

The rearrangement links TRBV4-1 to TRBJ2-1; D may be TRBD2 (5 bases). Trimming stripped 0 bases from V and 6 bases from J, with 9 bases between. This CDR3 comprises 14 residues. CDR1 is MGHRA, CDR2 YSYEKL, per germline. In nucleotides, the CDR3 is TGCGCCAGCAGCCAAGAAGAGAGGGCCAATGAGCAGTTCTTC. As protein: CASSQEERANEQFF.

The chain uses TRBV21-1 and TRBJ2-2; TRBD2, the table's D call, was not compared with the DNA. TRBV21-1 is shown as a pseudogene. This CDR3 contains 17 residues. Here the CDR3 reads CASTSLPGLVTAGELFF. In DNA, the CDR3 is TGTGCCAGCACCTCACTACCGGGACTAGTAACCGCCGGGGAGCTGTTTTTT.

The chain links TRBV19 to TRBJ2-5; 8 bases fit TRBD1. The CDR3 runs 13 residues. CDR1 is LNHDA and CDR2 is SQIVND in the germline V gene (reference sequence). Trimming took 7 bases from V and 5 from J; bases not matched to a gene: 6. The CDR3 DNA sequence: TGTGCCAGTAAGGACAGGGTGCGGGAGACCCAGTACTTC. Translation: CASKDRVRETQYF.

This rearrangement joins TRBV30 to TRBJ1-1; unclear D gene. This CDR3 has 10 residues. V lost 3 bases and J lost 2, with 1 base in between. Germline V gives CDR1 GTSNPN, CDR2 SVGIG (reference sequence). This chain's CDR3 is CAWRNTEAFF. CDR3 DNA sequence: TGTGCCTGGAGAAACACTGAAGCTTTCTTT.

V gene TRBV19 combines with J gene TRBJ1-2, with D possibly matching TRBD1 (6 bases). Germline V gene lookup returns CDR1 LNHDA and CDR2 SQIVND (reference sequence). The germline V and J ends were trimmed by 8 bases and 4 bases, with 20 bases remaining between them. This CDR3 comprises 15 residues. Written as DNA, the CDR3 is TGTGCCAGTTCCACAACTGGGGGCTCAGTCTATGGCTACACCTTC. Protein: CASSTTGGSVYGYTF.

V gene TRBV7-9 combines with J gene TRBJ2-7; D is unclear. Germline V gene sequence: CDR1 SEHNR, CDR2 FQNEAQ (reference sequence). The CDR3 consists of 15 residues. V was clipped by 3 bases and J by 7 bases, with 19 bases between them. CDR3 region: CASSFSRQAPGEQYF. The DNA of the CDR3 is TGTGCCAGCAGCTTCTCACGTCAGGCCCCTGGAGAGCAGTACTTC.

The V and J genes are TRBV7-3 and TRBJ1-4; D is unclear. Germline V lookup: CDR1 SGHTA, CDR2 FQGTGA. Trimming stripped 4 bases from V and 7 bases from J, with 13 bases between. The CDR3 consists of 14 residues. The CDR3 is CASSSRIFLEKLFF. DNA of the CDR3: TGTGCCAGCAGCTCGAGGATATTTCTTGAAAAACTGTTTTTT.

This clone was found once. The V gene is TRBV27, the J gene TRBJ1-4; TRBD1 matches at 7 bases. CDR1 is MNHEY, CDR2 SMNVEV, per germline (reference sequence). The CDR3 covers 16 residues. J lost 6 bases, V lost 4 bases, and 11 bases had no gene match. This chain's CDR3 is CASSSVTGVWDEKLFF. Here the CDR3 DNA reads TGTGCCAGCAGTTCCGTAACAGGGGTTTGGGATGAAAAACTGTTTTTT.

V usage is TRBV29-1 and J usage is TRBJ2-7; tentative D call: TRBD1 (7 bases). Trimming left V 2 bases short and J 0 bases short, with 8 bases between. The CDR3 extends over 13 amino acids. Per the germline V gene, CDR1 is SQVTM and CDR2 is ANQGSEA. CDR3 nucleotide sequence: TGCAGCGTTGAACAGGGGGGCTCCTACGAGCAGTACTTC. Protein sequence: CSVEQGGSYEQYF.

This chain joins TRBV5-1 and TRBJ2-2; possible D gene TRBD1, 5 bases. Germline V lookup: CDR1 SGHRS, CDR2 YFSETQ. V dropped 4 bases and J dropped 4 bases, with 11 bases sitting between them. This CDR3 has 14 amino acids. The CDR3 loop reads CASSLDRATGELFF. The CDR3 coding sequence is TGCGCCAGCAGCCTTGACAGAGCCACCGGGGAGCTGTTTTTT.

The chain uses TRBV7-7 and TRBJ2-7, with a tentative D call TRBD1 (6 bases). The V and J ends lost 5 bases and 4 bases respectively, with 18 bases between them. Germline V gene lookup returns CDR1 SSHAT and CDR2 FNYEAQ (reference sequence). The CDR3 is 15 amino acids. The DNA of the CDR3 is TGTGCCAGCAGCCCAGGGGCCGGGAAGTCTTACGAGCAGTACTTC. Translating gives CASSPGAGKSYEQYF.

This chain uses TRBV9 with TRBJ2-3; the match to TRBD1 covers 7 bases. V was pared by 5 bases and J by 2 bases, with 11 bases of the junction left unmatched. The CDR3 extends over 16 amino acids. Germline loops: CDR1 SGDLS, CDR2 YYNGEE. As DNA, the CDR3 is TGTGCCAGCAGTTTACAGACAGGGATTATCACAGATACGCAGTATTTT. It encodes CASSLQTGIITDTQYF.

The rearrangement uses TRBV28 and TRBJ1-2, with 7 positions matching TRBD1. Germline V lookup: CDR1 MDHEN, CDR2 SYDVKM. The trim removed 6 bases at V and 3 bases at J, leaving 7 bases unmatched. The CDR3 has 14 amino acids. In DNA, the CDR3 is TGTGCCAGCAGCAGAGGACAGGCCCACTATGGCTACACCTTC. This gives the protein CASSRGQAHYGYTF.

This chain joins TRBV11-2 and TRBJ2-1; 9 bases match TRBD2. V lost 5 bases and J lost 2; bases outside the gene matches: 7. Germline assignment: CDR1 SGHAT and CDR2 FQNNGV. The CDR3 spans 16 residues. DNA of the CDR3: TGTGCCAGCAGCCTCTGGATAGCGGGAGCCTACAATGAGCAGTTCTTC. This translates into CASSLWIAGAYNEQFF.

This clone was seen just once. The rearrangement uses TRBV4-3 and TRBJ2-7; D not resolved. Looked up from germline, CDR1 is LGHNA and CDR2 is YSLEER. The length of the CDR3 is 13 residues. V was clipped by 1 base and J by 2 bases, with 6 bases between them. The CDR3, as DNA: TGCGCCAGCAGCCAAGGTAGTACCTACGAGCAGTACTTC. This gives the protein CASSQGSTYEQYF.

This clone was seen more than once but under ten times. The chain has TRBV6-6 and TRBJ1-1; D unclear. Looked up from germline, CDR1 is MNHNY and CDR2 is SVGAGI (reference sequence). The V end lost 5 bases, the J end lost 10 bases, and 11 bases lay between the germline ends. The CDR3 spans 11 residues. CDR3 bases: TGTGCCAGCAGTGGCTCGCTTGGAGCTTTCTTT. Residues: CASSGSLGAFF.

The V and J genes are TRBV12-5 and TRBJ2-3, with 8 bases that match TRBD2. The trim removed 2 bases at V and 0 bases at J, leaving 16 bases unmatched. The CDR3 sequence is 20 residues long. Germline V gene data show CDR1 as LGHNT and CDR2 as FRNRAP. Written as DNA, the CDR3 is TGTGCTAGTGGTTTGACCCCGGGAGGGTCTCGGTACCCAAGCACAGATACGCAGTATTTT. As protein: CASGLTPGGSRYPSTDTQYF.

This sequence joins TRBV7-6 and TRBJ1-2; 8 bases fit TRBD1. Germline CDR1 reads SGHVS; CDR2 reads FNYEAQ. The CDR3 loop spans 17 amino acids. Trimming at V came to 5 bases and at J to 2 bases, leaving 13 bases not matched to a gene. The CDR3 is CASSPYSQGAQNYGYTF. The CDR3 region has the DNA TGTGCCAGCAGCCCCTACTCTCAGGGGGCCCAAAACTATGGCTACACCTTC.

The sample holds one count of this clone. J is TRBJ2-5 and V is TRBV7-9; D is ambiguous. Trimming left V 5 bases short and J 4 bases short, with 14 bases between. The CDR3 contains 14 residues. CDR1 and CDR2 from the germline V gene are SEHNR and FQNEAQ (reference sequence). CDR3: CASSPRVGLETQYF. CDR3 in DNA: TGTGCCAGCAGCCCTAGAGTAGGTTTAGAGACCCAGTACTTC.

This clone was recorded once. The genes are TRBV4-1 and TRBJ2-1; TRBD2 agrees at 7 bases. The length of the CDR3 is 16 residues. In germline, CDR1 is MGHRA, CDR2 YSYEKL. J lost 6 bases, V lost 5 bases, and 13 bases had no gene match. CDR3 bases: TGCGCCAGCAGCGCAAGGGCGACACTAGCGAGCAATGAGCAGTTCTTC. Its translation is CASSARATLASNEQFF.

The rearrangement joins TRBV19 to TRBJ1-2, with D maybe TRBD1 (6 bases). V was shortened by 4 bases and J by 8 bases, with 11 bases between the two germline ends. Germline values: CDR1 LNHDA, CDR2 SQIVND (reference sequence). This CDR3 contains 12 residues. The CDR3 loop reads CASSTGGRGYTF. CDR3 nucleotide sequence: TGTGCCAGTAGTACCGGGGGGCGAGGCTACACCTTC.

The table lists this clone with a count of one. The chain couples TRBV6-5 to TRBJ1-2; 7 nucleotides match TRBD1. Germline-derived CDR1 and CDR2 are MNHEY and SVGAGI. The CDR3 length is 11 residues. With 5 bases clipped from V and 13 bases from J, the junction kept 7 bases outside the gene matches. CDR3: CASSRDRVVTF. The CDR3 DNA is TGTGCCAGCAGTCGTGACAGGGTAGTCACCTTC.

The rearrangement links TRBV29-1 to TRBJ2-7; D assignment may be TRBD1 or TRBD2 (5 bases each). This CDR3 comprises 12 residues. V lost 1 base, J lost 6 bases, and 10 bases lay in between. Per germline, CDR1 SQVTM and CDR2 ANQGSEA. CDR3 region: CSVEVGGGEQYF. CDR3 coding DNA: TGCAGCGTTGAAGTTGGGGGTGGCGAGCAGTACTTC.

The V and J genes are TRBV30 and TRBJ1-5, with D hard to call. CDR3 length equals 15 residues. Germline values: CDR1 GTSNPN, CDR2 SVGIG (reference sequence). Between the trimmed V and J ends, which lost 4 bases and 0 bases, there was a span of 13 bases. CDR3 bases: TGTGCCTGGATTGGTGGGCAGAATAGCAATCAGCCCCAGCATTTT. Protein: CAWIGGQNSNQPQHF.

The chain links TRBV7-9 to TRBJ2-1; D gene ambiguous. V lost 0 bases to trimming and J lost 8 bases, with 11 bases between them. Germline V lookup: CDR1 SEHNR, CDR2 FQNEAQ (reference sequence). The CDR3 is made up of 14 amino acids. Written as DNA, the CDR3 is TGTGCCAGCAGCTTAGCCACAGCCCCAGATGAGCAGTTCTTC. This gives the protein CASSLATAPDEQFF.

The CDR3: CASSLRGEGEAFF. The CDR3 DNA follows: TGTGCCAGCAGTCTCAGGGGAGAGGGTGAAGCTTTCTTT. The rearrangement links TRBV28 to TRBJ1-1; tentative D call: TRBD1 (6 bases). The CDR3 is 13 amino acids. The V gene lost 5 bases and the J gene lost 7 bases, with 14 bases spanning the gap. CDR1 and CDR2 from the germline V gene are MDHEN and SYDVKM. The whole variable domain, filled in from reference TRBV28 and TRBJ1-1, reads DVKVTQSSRYLVKRTGEKVFLECVQDMDHENMFWYRQDPGLGLRLIYFSYDVKMKEKGDIPEGYSVSREKKERFSLILESASTNQTSMYLCASSLRGEGEAFFGQGTRLTVV.

V and J are TRBV5-1 and TRBJ1-4, with D possibly TRBD1 on 5 matching bases. Trimming cost V 4 bases and J 8 bases, with 15 bases left between them. The length of the CDR3 is 14 residues. Germline lookup yields CDR1 SGHRS and CDR2 YFSETQ. The CDR3: CASSAGGYPEKLFF. CDR3 in DNA: TGCGCCAGCAGCGCTGGGGGTTATCCGGAAAAACTGTTTTTT.

The chain links TRBV6-1 to TRBJ1-1; possible D gene TRBD1, 5 bases. The length of the CDR3 is 15 residues. The germline gives CDR1 MNHNS, CDR2 SASEGT. V lost 4 bases and J lost 5, with 17 bases in between. The DNA of the CDR3 is TGTGCCAGCAGTGTGTCCCCCACAGGAGAGACTGAAGCTTTCTTT. Translation: CASSVSPTGETEAFF.

The V call is TRBV2, the J call TRBJ2-3, with 8 nucleotides matching TRBD1. The trim removed 6 bases at V and 1 base at J, leaving 6 bases unmatched. The germline CDR1 and CDR2 sequences are SNHLY and FYNNEI. This CDR3 comprises 15 residues. CDR3 amino acids: CASSETGVGTDTQYF. The CDR3 nucleotides are TGTGCCAGCAGCGAGACAGGGGTCGGCACAGATACGCAGTATTTT.

This chain uses TRBV28 with TRBJ2-7; D gene unclear. V lost 5 bases to trimming and J lost 3 bases, with 14 bases between them. The CDR3 is 14 amino acids. Germline V gives CDR1 MDHEN, CDR2 SYDVKM. CDR3 sequence reads: CASSPLAASYEQYF. CDR3 in DNA: TGTGCCAGCAGTCCCCTTGCGGCAAGCTACGAGCAGTACTTC. Using reference TRBV28 and TRBJ2-7 for the parts outside the CDR3, the full variable domain is DVKVTQSSRYLVKRTGEKVFLECVQDMDHENMFWYRQDPGLGLRLIYFSYDVKMKEKGDIPEGYSVSREKKERFSLILESASTNQTSMYLCASSPLAASYEQYFGPGTRLTVT.